Listed below are T cell receptor beta chains from one sample, sequenced in a study of neurological immune-mediated disorders. Via MiXCR, TCRdb re-called the 5' RACE reads, giving one row per CDR3 protein. This table has about 40,000 distinct CDR3 sequences, 2% to 2.5% appearing once. Sequencing was done on a sample of PBMCs. The source of these receptors is a man aged 45 to 65 with multiple sclerosis. CDR3s include the opening cysteine and the closing phenylalanine or tryptophan. Each record gives: V gene, clone size, D gene, J gene, CDR3 DNA, CDR3 protein. A D gene is named only where the DNA matches it firmly. Expanded clones are given a class, and other clones once, few, many or no size at all.

TRBV9	.	.	TRBJ1-5	TGTGCCAGCAGCGCCGGGGGGGCCCGCAATCAGCCCCAGCATTTT	CASSAGGARNQPQHF
TRBV5-1	many	.	TRBJ2-7	TGCGCCAGCAGCTTGACACAATACGAGCAGTACTTC	CASSLTQYEQYF
TRBV20-1	many	.	TRBJ1-2	TGCAGTGCTTCCTTTCCCTTGAGGGGATTCTATGGCTACACCTTC	CSASFPLRGFYGYTF
TRBV5-1	many	.	TRBJ1-5	TGCGCCAGCAGCTTGGCCGGTACAGTCGGTCAGCCCCAGCATTTT	CASSLAGTVGQPQHF
TRBV7-2	many	.	TRBJ1-1	TGTGCCAGCAGCGCCTACCAACAGGTTGTCACTGAAGCTTTCTTT	CASSAYQQVVTEAFF
TRBV20-1	.	.	TRBJ1-2	TGCAGTGCAAGGACAGAGATTCCTAACTATGGCTACACCTTC	CSARTEIPNYGYTF
TRBV6-2/TRBV6-3	many	.	TRBJ2-5	TGTGCCAGCAGTTACCTTACTAGGACAGAGACCCAGTACTTC	CASSYLTRTETQYF
TRBV29-1	few	.	TRBJ2-1	TGCAGCGCCTGGACAGAAACAAGATACAATGAGCAGTTCTTC	CSAWTETRYNEQFF
TRBV5-1	many	.	TRBJ2-5	TGCGCCAGCAGCTTGGAACCTCCCCAAGAGACCCAGTACTTC	CASSLEPPQETQYF
TRBV7-8	many	.	TRBJ1-1	TGTGCCAGCAGCCTGACACGGGGAAACACTGAAGCTTTCTTT	CASSLTRGNTEAFF
TRBV5-6	many	.	TRBJ2-3	TGTGCCAGCAGCCCCGGGCCGTCGAATACGCAGTATTTT	CASSPGPSNTQYF
TRBV5-5	many	.	TRBJ2-7	TGTGCCAGCAGCGGGAGACAGGTCACGGCCCACGAGCAGTACTTC	CASSGRQVTAHEQYF
TRBV5-1	many	.	TRBJ2-5	TGCGCCAGCAGCTTAACCAGCATGTACCAAGAGACCCAGTACTTC	CASSLTSMYQETQYF
TRBV7-9	many	TRBD1	TRBJ2-7	TGTGCCAGCAGCTCCGGGACAGGGTCAAACTACGAGCAGTACTTC	CASSSGTGSNYEQYF
TRBV6-5	many	.	TRBJ1-1	TGTGCCAGCAGTTACGAAGGTCCCGTCCCGAACACTGAAGCTTTCTTT	CASSYEGPVPNTEAFF
TRBV7-7	many	.	TRBJ2-3	TGTGCCAGCAGCTTTATCGAGAAAGATACGCAGTATTTT	CASSFIEKDTQYF
TRBV5-1	many	.	TRBJ2-1	TGCGCCAGCAGCTTAGCTCCGGACCCCGACAATGAGCAGTTCTTC	CASSLAPDPDNEQFF
TRBV2	many	.	TRBJ1-2	TGTGCCAGCAGTGTTTCCGGTAACTATGGCTACACCTTC	CASSVSGNYGYTF
TRBV4-2	.	.	TRBJ1-1	TGTGCCAGCAGCCTGGGGAGCGAAATGAACACTGAAGCTTTCTTT	CASSLGSEMNTEAFF
TRBV29-1	many	.	TRBJ1-1	TGCAGCGTTGAAGGGGGGGCTGAAGCTTTCTTT	CSVEGGAEAFF
TRBV10-3	many	.	TRBJ1-1	TGTGCCATCAGACGGACAGAAGAAAACACTGAAGCTTTCTTT	CAIRRTEENTEAFF
TRBV5-1	many	TRBD2	TRBJ2-1	TGCGCCAGCAGCCCGTCACTAGCGGGGGACCGCTCCTACAATGAGCAGTTCTTC	CASSPSLAGDRSYNEQFF
TRBV6-5	many	.	TRBJ1-3	TGTGCCAGCAACTCCAGGGGTTCTGGAAACACCATATATTTT	CASNSRGSGNTIYF
TRBV28	many	TRBD1	TRBJ1-5	TGTGCCAGCAGTTTTCTCAGGGGGGGGCAGCCCCAGCATTTT	CASSFLRGGQPQHF
TRBV7-2	many	.	TRBJ2-3	TGTGCCAGCAGCCTTAACCCGACAGGAGATACGCAGTATTTT	CASSLNPTGDTQYF
TRBV18	many	TRBD1	TRBJ2-7	TGTGCCAGCTCACGACGGGACAGCTACGAGCAGTACTTC	CASSRRDSYEQYF
TRBV30	.	.	TRBJ1-5	TGTGCCTGGAGTGATGGGTCTTATTCCGCTCAGCCCCAGCATTTT	CAWSDGSYSAQPQHF
TRBV5-1	many	TRBD1	TRBJ2-1	TGCGCCAGCAGCGCGGGACAGGGGGGAACGGATGAGCAGTTCTTC	CASSAGQGGTDEQFF
TRBV4-2	many	TRBD1	TRBJ1-2	TGTGCCAGCAGCCAAGATCAGGGGACAGGGGATGGCTACACCTTC	CASSQDQGTGDGYTF
TRBV6-5	many	.	TRBJ1-2	TGTGCCAGCAGGACACTCCCGGGGGCTAACTATGGCTACACCTTC	CASRTLPGANYGYTF
TRBV4-1	many	TRBD1	TRBJ1-2	TGCGCCAGCAGCCAGACAGGGGGTTCTCTCTATGGCTACACCTTC	CASSQTGGSLYGYTF
TRBV21-1	many	.	TRBJ2-7	TGTGCCAGCAGCACGCCACAGGGGGCAGGGGCGCGCAGCTCCTACGAGCAGTACTTC	CASSTPQGAGARSSYEQYF
TRBV29-1	many	TRBD1	TRBJ2-1	TGCAGCGTCAAACGACAGGGATCCTACAATGAGCAGTTCTTC	CSVKRQGSYNEQFF
TRBV6-2/TRBV6-3	many	TRBD2	TRBJ2-5	TGTGCCAGCAGTTATTCCGGGACTAGCGCACAAGAGACCCAGTACTTC	CASSYSGTSAQETQYF
TRBV5-1	many	TRBD2	TRBJ2-7	TGCGCCAGCAGCCCTATGTCGGGGGGGCCATCCTACGAGCAGTACTTC	CASSPMSGGPSYEQYF
TRBV7-9	many	.	TRBJ2-3	TGTGCCAGCATTCTGTCCGGGGGTTGGGATACGCAGTATTTT	CASILSGGWDTQYF
TRBV24-1	many	TRBD1	TRBJ1-2	TGTGCCACCAGTGAGCCGGGACAGGGAAGGGATGGCTACACCTTC	CATSEPGQGRDGYTF
TRBV19	few	TRBD1	TRBJ2-1	TGTGCCAGTAGTATTAGGACAGGGTTGGATGAGCAGTTCTTC	CASSIRTGLDEQFF
TRBV5-1	many	.	TRBJ2-5	TGCGCCAGCAGCCCCCGGACAGTAGCCGGGGGGACCCAGTACTTC	CASSPRTVAGGTQYF
TRBV20-1	many	TRBD1	TRBJ1-1	TGCAGTGCCAGACAGGGGGCGCGGACTGAAGCTTTCTTT	CSARQGARTEAFF
TRBV7-6	many	TRBD1	TRBJ1-1	TGTGCCAGCCTCCAGGACAGGCGAAACACTGAAGCTTTCTTT	CASLQDRRNTEAFF
TRBV5-1	many	TRBD1	TRBJ2-1	TGCGCCAGCAGCCCCGGGACAGCGGCTTCCAATGAGCAGTTCTTC	CASSPGTAASNEQFF
TRBV25-1	many	.	TRBJ1-5	TGTGCCAGCGAGGGTCGGGACTCGCTTGGTCAGCCCCAGCATTTT	CASEGRDSLGQPQHF
TRBV6-6	many	TRBD1	TRBJ2-7	TGTGCCAGCAGGGACGGACAGGGCGACTACGAGCAGTACTTC	CASRDGQGDYEQYF
TRBV5-6	many	.	TRBJ1-2	TGTGCCAGCAGCTTGGTGGTGGGCGGCTATGGCTACACCTTC	CASSLVVGGYGYTF
TRBV11-2	many	.	TRBJ2-7	TGTGCCAGCAGCTTCAGCTGGGTTGGCAACGAGCAGTACTTC	CASSFSWVGNEQYF
TRBV10-3	many	.	TRBJ1-5	TGTGCCATCAGTGAGTCGACAGGATCCAATCAGCCCCAGAATTTT	CAISESTGSNQPQNF
TRBV7-8	many	.	TRBJ2-1	TGTGCCAGCAGCCGAACCGTAGATATTGGGAACAGTATACCCCATGAGCAGTTCTTC	CASSRTVDIGNSIPHEQFF
TRBV12-3/TRBV12-4	many	TRBD1	TRBJ2-4	TGTGCCAGCAGGCCTAGGGACAGCAAAAACATTCAGTACTTC	CASRPRDSKNIQYF
TRBV5-1	many	.	TRBJ2-7	TGCGCCAGCAGCTTGATCAGCTCCTACGAGCAGTACTTC	CASSLISSYEQYF
TRBV5-1	many	TRBD1	TRBJ1-1	TGCGCCAGCAGCTTGAGTGCAGGGGGTTATCTCACTGAAGCTTTCTTT	CASSLSAGGYLTEAFF
TRBV15	many	.	TRBJ1-2	TGTGCCACCAGCACGCAGAACCTGGGGTACTATGGCTACACCTTC	CATSTQNLGYYGYTF
TRBV27	many	.	TRBJ1-1	TGTGCCAGCATGGTAGAGGAGTTGAACACTGAAGCTTTCTTT	CASMVEELNTEAFF
TRBV5-1	many	TRBD1	TRBJ2-4	TGCGCCAGCAGCCTGACCGGGACAGGGACAAGCAACATTCAGTACTTC	CASSLTGTGTSNIQYF
TRBV5-1	many	.	TRBJ2-7	TGCGCCAGCAGCTTGGCCGGCGTGGTTCCCGGCAGGGAGCAGTACTTC	CASSLAGVVPGREQYF